These 31 T cell receptor beta chains originate from one sample sequenced in a study of molecular identifiers for immune sequencing clone quantification. TCRdb called the PCR reads again in MiXCR, with one record for every CDR3 protein. The sample shows about 36,000 distinct CDR3 sequences, 15% to 20% of them seen only once. Sequenced sample: naive CD8+ T cells from blood, with Jurkat cell RNA spiked in. The subset here: FACS-sorted CD8+CD4-CCR7+CD45RA+ naive T cells. The receptors come from a human donor in good health. Some libraries in this study had Jurkat cell RNA spiked in.

Many counts were recorded for this clonotype. The chain joins TRBV4-3 to TRBJ2-1, with D possibly being TRBD2 (5 bases). CDR3 length: 13 amino acids. Germline lookup yields CDR1 LGHNA and CDR2 YSLEER. Trimming left V 3 bases short and J 2 bases short, with 5 bases between. CDR3 DNA sequence: TGCGCCAGCAGCCACGGGGCCTACAATGAGCAGTTCTTC. It codes for CASSHGAYNEQFF.

The table lists this clonotype with a few counts. The chain joins TRBV27 to TRBJ2-7; D is perhaps TRBD1 (5 bases). Trimming left V 2 bases short and J 3 bases short, with 8 bases between. Germline V gene sequence: CDR1 MNHEY, CDR2 SMNVEV (reference sequence). There are 13 residues in the CDR3. This CDR3 is CASSLQGNYEQYF. CDR3 nucleotides: TGTGCCAGCAGTTTACAGGGAAACTACGAGCAGTACTTC.

The sample holds a few counts of this clonotype. The chain's CDR3 is CASSLILAGGPAYNEQFF. For the CDR3, the DNA is TGTGCCAGCAGCTTAATACTAGCGGGAGGGCCCGCCTACAATGAGCAGTTCTTC. This chain uses TRBV7-9 with TRBJ2-1, with TRBD2 matching over 13 bases. This CDR3 spans 18 amino acids. The V and J ends lost 2 bases and 2 bases, in that order; junction bases with no gene match: 6. CDR1 and CDR2 (germline): SEHNR, FQNEAQ (reference sequence).

This clonotype turned up a few times. The chain combines TRBV4-3 with TRBJ2-1, with D tentatively TRBD1 (5 bases). CDR1 LGHNA and CDR2 YSLEER come from the germline V gene. Trimming left V 3 bases short and J 2 bases short, with 8 bases between. The CDR3 sequence is 14 residues long. CDR3 protein: CASSQDNTYNEQFF. CDR3 sequence (DNA): TGCGCCAGCAGCCAGGACAACACCTACAATGAGCAGTTCTTC.

This clonotype was observed a single time. One base away lies a much larger clone, so this may be a sequencing read error. The chain carries TRBV24-1 and TRBJ2-5; D might be TRBD2 (6 bases). The germline V gene has CDR1 KGHDR and CDR2 SFDVKD. V lost 9 bases and J 9 bases, leaving 16 bases between the germline ends. The CDR3 contains 12 residues. CDR3 coding DNA: TGTGCCACCGACGGGGGTGGTGAGGCCCAGTACTTC. It specifies CATDGGGEAQYF.

Ten or more counts support this clonotype. The chain joins TRBV7-2 to TRBJ2-7, with D unresolved. The CDR3 extends over 14 amino acids. Per germline, CDR1 SGHTA and CDR2 FQGNSA. The V end was cut by 5 bases, the J end by 0 bases, with 11 bases between. CDR3 sequence reads: CASSPSPGSYEQYF. CDR3 DNA: TGTGCCAGCAGCCCCAGCCCAGGCTCCTACGAGCAGTACTTC.

This clonotype appeared a few times. The V and J genes are TRBV11-2 and TRBJ1-1; no clear D. The V and J ends lost 10 bases and 7 bases respectively, with 10 bases between them. CDR3 size: 10 residues. Germline CDR1 reads SGHAT; CDR2 reads FQNNGV. CDR3 nucleotide sequence: TGTGCCACACGCCACCGTGAAGCTTTCTTT. This gives the protein CATRHREAFF.

Points on this clonotype: Since a much larger clone is just one base distant, this may be a read error. This chain uses TRBV7-9 with TRBJ2-3; D call uncertain. CDR3 length: 14 amino acids. The V end lost 11 bases, the J end lost 5 bases, and 20 bases lay between the germline ends. Germline V gives CDR1 SEHNR, CDR2 FQNEAQ (reference sequence). For the CDR3, the DNA is TGTGCCGGCAACGAAGCCACTACCGAAGATACGCAGTATTTT. Translating it yields CAGNEATTEDTQYF.

This clonotype has just a few counts. This sequence joins TRBV11-2 and TRBJ2-2; 10 bases map to TRBD2. V trimming: 0 bases; J trimming: 7 bases; junction bases outside the gene matches: 8. Per the germline V gene, CDR1 is SGHAT and CDR2 is FQNNGV. This CDR3 has 17 residues. In nucleotides, the CDR3 is TGTGCCAGCAGCTTAGAGATAGGAGCTAGCGGGAGCGGGGAGCTGTTTTTT. As protein: CASSLEIGASGSGELFF.

The V gene is TRBV2, the J gene TRBJ1-6; D perhaps matches TRBD1 (5 bases). Germline CDR1 and CDR2: SNHLY and FYNNEI. V was shortened by 5 bases and J by 6 bases, with 17 bases between the two germline ends. The CDR3 covers 16 residues. CDR3 DNA sequence: TGTGCCAGCAGTTTGACAGTCCACGGAGCTAATTCACCCCTCCACTTT. Translating it yields CASSLTVHGANSPLHF.

This clonotype was found a few times. The gene calls are TRBV11-2 and TRBJ2-2, with D uncertain. This CDR3 comprises 14 residues. Trimming took 5 bases from V and 4 from J, leaving 11 bases between them. Germline CDR1 SGHAT, CDR2 FQNNGV. CDR3 residues: CASSPGPFTGELFF. The DNA of the CDR3 is TGTGCCAGCAGCCCAGGTCCCTTCACCGGGGAGCTGTTTTTT.

Of note for this clonotype: This sequence may be a read error, since a much larger clone differs from it by one base. The chain links TRBV28 to TRBJ2-7, with a possible D match to TRBD1 (5 bases). The CDR3 has 14 residues. The germline V and J ends were trimmed by 5 bases and 2 bases, with 13 bases remaining between them. Germline values: CDR1 MDHEN, CDR2 SYDVKM. In DNA form, the CDR3 reads TGTGCCAGCAGTCCCTGGGGCCCAGCCTACGAGCAGTACTTC. Its translation is CASSPWGPAYEQYF. Together with reference TRBV28 and TRBJ2-7, the CDR3 gives the full variable domain: DVKVTQSSRYLVKRTGEKVFLECVQDMDHENMFWYRQDPGLGLRLIYFSYDVKMKEKGDIPEGYSVSREKKERFSLILESASTNQTSMYLCASSPWGPAYEQYFGPGTRLTVT.

This clonotype appeared many times. This rearrangement joins TRBV12-3 or TRBV12-4 to TRBJ1-1; a possible D gene is TRBD1 (6 bases). The CDR3 has 17 amino acids. The V gene lost 4 bases and the J gene lost 0 bases, with 18 bases spanning the gap. CDR3 in amino acids: CASSSGRGGWMNTEAFF. The CDR3 region has the DNA TGTGCCAGCAGTTCTGGGAGGGGGGGATGGATGAACACTGAAGCTTTCTTT.

This sequence joins TRBV18 and TRBJ2-4; TRBD2 matches 12 bases. The CDR3 extends over 17 amino acids. V was pared by 3 bases and J by 0 bases, with 3 bases of the junction left unmatched. Per germline, CDR1 KGHSH and CDR2 LQKENI. This CDR3 is CASSPGLAGLAKNIQYF. DNA of the CDR3: TGTGCCAGCTCACCTGGACTAGCGGGACTAGCCAAAAACATTCAGTACTTC.

This clonotype was recorded at least ten times. The chain couples TRBV7-6 to TRBJ2-7; a weak D match, TRBD2 (5 bases). The length of the CDR3 is 15 residues. Trimming took off 5 bases at V and 0 bases at J, with 14 bases between the two ends. The germline CDR1 and CDR2 sequences are SGHVS and FNYEAQ. The CDR3 nucleotides read TGTGCCAGCAGCACTGGACTCTCAAGCTCCTACGAGCAGTACTTC. Amino acids: CASSTGLSSSYEQYF.

This clonotype was seen a handful of times. The chain links TRBV7-8 to TRBJ2-5, with 14 bases that match TRBD2. The germline V gene has CDR1 SGHVS and CDR2 FQNEAQ. The CDR3 loop spans 20 amino acids. The V and J ends lost 5 bases and 5 bases, in that order; junction bases with no gene match: 19. The CDR3 DNA sequence: TGTGCCAGCAGCACCTTCCCGGGACTAGCGGGAGAAGGGGGGTGGGAGACCCAGTACTTC. Its protein is CASSTFPGLAGEGGWETQYF.

Ten or more counts support this clonotype. The gene calls are TRBV7-2 and TRBJ1-1; D ambiguous. CDR1 is SGHTA, CDR2 FQGNSA, per germline. V was clipped by 1 base and J by 5 bases, with 11 bases between them. There are 14 residues in the CDR3. The DNA of the CDR3 is TGTGCCAGCAGCTTAGTAGCGGGAAGGACTGAAGCTTTCTTT. Its protein is CASSLVAGRTEAFF.

This clonotype is judged medium-sized. The chain has TRBV12-3 or TRBV12-4 and TRBJ2-7; D remains ambiguous. CDR3 length: 13 amino acids. Deletions cut 6 bases from V and 0 bases from J, with 9 bases between. CDR3 nucleotides: TGTGCCAGCAGCTTTGGGTACTCCTACGAGCAGTACTTC. Amino acid sequence: CASSFGYSYEQYF.

In its sample, this clonotype was seen many times. The rearrangement links TRBV9 to TRBJ1-2, with a possible D match to TRBD1 (5 bases). Per germline, CDR1 SGDLS and CDR2 YYNGEE. This CDR3 comprises 15 residues. V gave up 0 bases and J gave up 5 bases, with 14 bases separating them. This CDR3 reads CASSVDRGPIYGYTF. The CDR3 region has the DNA TGTGCCAGCAGCGTAGATAGGGGCCCAATTTATGGCTACACCTTC.

At least ten counts were recorded for this clonotype. V gene TRBV6-2 or TRBV6-3 combines with J gene TRBJ1-5; TRBD1 aligns across 9 bases. With V trimmed by 6 bases and J by 4 bases, 7 bases remained unmatched. Looked up from germline, CDR1 is MNHEY and CDR2 is SVGEGT. This CDR3 contains 15 residues. CDR3 in amino acids: CASRTGQGLNQPQHF. CDR3 nucleotides: TGTGCCAGCAGGACCGGACAGGGGCTGAATCAGCCCCAGCATTTT.

This clonotype was recorded a few times. The gene calls are TRBV10-3 and TRBJ2-1; TRBD1 matches 7 bases. The V gene end was trimmed by 8 bases and the J gene end by 3 bases; junction bases not matched to a gene: 4. Germline CDR1 is ENHRY and CDR2 is SYGVKD. The CDR3 extends over 13 amino acids. CDR3 in DNA: TGTGCCATCCAGACAGGGCTCTACAATGAGCAGTTCTTC. Amino acids: CAIQTGLYNEQFF.

The chain couples TRBV29-1 to TRBJ2-2; D is unclear. Deletions cut 7 bases from V and 4 bases from J, with 10 bases between. Germline V gene sequence: CDR1 SQVTM, CDR2 ANQGSEA. The CDR3 spans 12 residues. The CDR3 sequence: CSAWRPTGELFF. The DNA of the CDR3 is TGCAGCGCCTGGCGACCCACCGGGGAGCTGTTTTTT.

This clonotype showed up just a few times. The chain is built from TRBV5-1 and TRBJ1-1; weak D call: TRBD1 (5 bases). Deletions cut 0 bases from V and 4 bases from J, with 10 bases between. The CDR3 spans 14 residues. Germline V gene lookup returns CDR1 SGHRS and CDR2 YFSETQ. For the CDR3, the DNA is TGCGCCAGCAGCTTGGGTGGGGGAATCACTGAAGCTTTCTTT. This sequence encodes CASSLGGGITEAFF.

This clonotype was seen many times. The chain links TRBV7-3 to TRBJ2-1, with 7 nucleotides matching TRBD2. This CDR3 is built from 16 residues. Germline loops: CDR1 SGHTA, CDR2 FQGTGA. V trimming: 5 bases; J trimming: 2 bases; junction bases outside the gene matches: 9. CDR3 in DNA: TGTGCCAGCAGCCCCGGACTAGGAGAAGCCTACAATGAGCAGTTCTTC. Translating it yields CASSPGLGEAYNEQFF.

This clonotype was detected a few times. The V gene is TRBV7-6, the J gene TRBJ2-2; D uncertain. In germline, CDR1 is SGHVS, CDR2 FNYEAQ. The CDR3 sequence is 14 residues long. The V and J ends lost 1 base and 13 bases respectively, with 16 bases between them. CDR3: CASSLGADSPWLFF. CDR3 sequence (DNA): TGTGCCAGCAGCTTAGGGGCCGATTCCCCGTGGCTGTTTTTT.

V is TRBV24-1 and J is TRBJ2-1, with 9 bases identical to TRBD2. The CDR3 covers 16 residues. The J segment lost 9 bases and the V segment lost 1 base, leaving 9 bases of the junction unmatched. Germline CDR1 is KGHDR and CDR2 is SFDVKD. The CDR3 DNA sequence: TGTGCCACCAGTGATTTTGGCGGGAGGGACTGGAGTGAGCAGTTCTTC. Protein: CATSDFGGRDWSEQFF.

The V and J genes are TRBV3-1 and TRBJ2-7, with TRBD2 identical over 11 bases. Trimming removed 5 bases from V and 2 bases from J; junction bases left unmatched: 11. The CDR3 totals 17 residues. Germline CDR1 reads LGHDT; CDR2 reads YNNKEL (reference sequence). CDR3: CASSTRASGRLTYEQYF. As DNA, the CDR3 is TGTGCCAGCAGCACCCGGGCTAGCGGGAGGTTGACCTACGAGCAGTACTTC.

The chain has TRBV28 and TRBJ2-2, with TRBD2 as a possible D gene (5 bases). The CDR3 covers 15 residues. Germline lookup yields CDR1 MDHEN and CDR2 SYDVKM. The V gene lost 5 bases and the J gene lost 8 bases, with 18 bases spanning the gap. CDR3 protein: CASSVRALEVGELFF. CDR3 DNA sequence: TGTGCCAGCAGTGTGAGGGCCCTGGAGGTTGGGGAGCTGTTTTTT.

The sample holds many counts of this clonotype. The chain couples TRBV20-1 to TRBJ2-1; possible D gene TRBD1, 6 bases. Trimming took off 3 bases at V and 0 bases at J, with 12 bases between the two ends. Germline V gene data show CDR1 as DFQATT and CDR2 as SNEGSKA (reference sequence). This CDR3 contains 15 residues. The CDR3: CSASLGASSYNEQFF. The CDR3 region has the DNA TGCAGTGCTAGTTTGGGGGCAAGCTCCTACAATGAGCAGTTCTTC.

In its sample, this clonotype was seen many times. The chain recombines TRBV11-2 with TRBJ2-3; possibly TRBD2 for D (5 bases). The CDR3 consists of 16 residues. V was cut by 0 bases and J by 1 base, with 11 bases left in between. Germline values: CDR1 SGHAT, CDR2 FQNNGV. CDR3 residues: CASSLEPGSGTDTQYF. The CDR3 DNA reads TGTGCCAGCAGCTTAGAACCGGGATCGGGCACAGATACGCAGTATTTT.

Points on this clonotype: A clone one base away is much larger, so this may be a read error. J is TRBJ2-5 and V is TRBV9; D is possibly TRBD2 (7 bases). Per the germline V gene, CDR1 is SGDLS and CDR2 is YYNGEE. This CDR3 has 15 residues. Trimming shortened V by 4 bases and J by 4 bases, and 17 bases separated the two germline ends. CDR3: CASSIGGGGGETQYF. The CDR3 DNA sequence: TGTGCCAGCAGCATAGGGGGAGGGGGTGGAGAGACCCAGTACTTC.